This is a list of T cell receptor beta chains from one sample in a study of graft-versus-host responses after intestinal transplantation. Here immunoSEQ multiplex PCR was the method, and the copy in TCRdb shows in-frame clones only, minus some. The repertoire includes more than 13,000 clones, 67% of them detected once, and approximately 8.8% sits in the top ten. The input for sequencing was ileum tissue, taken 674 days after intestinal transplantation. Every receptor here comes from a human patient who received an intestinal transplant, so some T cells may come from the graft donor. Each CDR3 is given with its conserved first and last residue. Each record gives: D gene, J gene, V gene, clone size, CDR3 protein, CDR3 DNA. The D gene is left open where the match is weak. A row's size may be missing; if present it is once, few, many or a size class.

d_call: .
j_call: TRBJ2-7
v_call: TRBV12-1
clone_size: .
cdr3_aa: CASSPSYEQYF
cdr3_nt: TGTGCCAGCAGCCCCAGCTACGAGCAGTACTTC

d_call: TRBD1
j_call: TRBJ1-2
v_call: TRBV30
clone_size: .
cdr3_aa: CASNRGNNYGYTF
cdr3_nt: TGTGCCAGTAACAGGGGTAATAACTATGGCTACACCTTC

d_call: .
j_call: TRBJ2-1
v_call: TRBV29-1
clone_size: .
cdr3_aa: CSVLLQGQNYEQFF
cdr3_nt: TGCAGCGTTCTCCTGCAGGGTCAAAACTATGAGCAGTTCTTC

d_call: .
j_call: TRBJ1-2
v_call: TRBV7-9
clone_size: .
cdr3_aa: CASSLGRGAYGYTF
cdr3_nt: TGTGCCAGCAGCCTCGGACGGGGAGCCTATGGCTACACCTTC

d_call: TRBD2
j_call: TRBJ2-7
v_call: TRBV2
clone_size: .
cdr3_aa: CASRVGGGFYEQYF
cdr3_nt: TGTGCCAGCAGGGTCGGGGGGGGATTCTACGAGCAGTACTTC

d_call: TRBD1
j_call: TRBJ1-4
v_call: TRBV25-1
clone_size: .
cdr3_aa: CASSMTGALNEKLFF
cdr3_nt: TGTGCCAGCAGTATGACAGGGGCCCTTAATGAAAAACTGTTTTTT

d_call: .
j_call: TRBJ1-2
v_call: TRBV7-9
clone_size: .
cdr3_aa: CASSYSGAVYGYTF
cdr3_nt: TGTGCCAGCAGCTACAGTGGGGCTGTCTATGGCTACACCTTC

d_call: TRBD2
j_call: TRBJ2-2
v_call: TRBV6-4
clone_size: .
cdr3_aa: CASSDSAGGTGELFF
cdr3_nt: TGTGCCAGCAGTGACTCAGCGGGGGGCACCGGGGAGCTGTTTTTT

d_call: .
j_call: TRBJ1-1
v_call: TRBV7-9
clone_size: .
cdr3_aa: CASSPGQKAFF
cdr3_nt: TGTGCCAGCAGCCCCGGACAGAAAGCTTTCTTT

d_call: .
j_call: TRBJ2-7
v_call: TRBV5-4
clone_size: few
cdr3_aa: CASRARRDGPYEQYF
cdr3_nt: TGTGCCAGCAGGGCGAGGCGGGACGGACCCTACGAGCAGTACTTC

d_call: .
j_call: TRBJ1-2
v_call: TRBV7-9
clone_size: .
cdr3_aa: CASSFLGSGYTF
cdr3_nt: TGTGCCAGCAGCTTTTTAGGGAGCGGCTACACCTTC

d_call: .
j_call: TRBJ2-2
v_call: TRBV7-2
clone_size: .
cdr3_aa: CASSRPSNTGELFF
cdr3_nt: TGTGCCAGCAGCCGTCCGTCGAACACCGGGGAGCTGTTTTTT

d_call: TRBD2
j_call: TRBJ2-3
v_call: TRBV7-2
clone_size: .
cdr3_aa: CASSLQGLPLETDTQYF
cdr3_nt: TGTGCCAGCAGCTTACAGGGACTACCCCTCGAGACAGATACGCAGTATTTT

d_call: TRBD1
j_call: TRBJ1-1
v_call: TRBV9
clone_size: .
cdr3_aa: CASSVGTGNTEAFF
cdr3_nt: TGTGCCAGCAGCGTAGGGACAGGGAACACTGAAGCTTTCTTT

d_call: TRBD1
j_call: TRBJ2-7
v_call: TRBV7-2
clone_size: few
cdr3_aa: CASSPTGSSYEQYF
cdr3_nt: TGTGCCAGCAGCCCGACAGGGAGCTCCTACGAGCAGTACTTC

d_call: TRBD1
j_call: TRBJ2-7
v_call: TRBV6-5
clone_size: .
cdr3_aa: CASSYSDRGTYEQYF
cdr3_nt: TGTGCCAGCAGTTACTCCGACAGGGGGACCTACGAGCAGTACTTC

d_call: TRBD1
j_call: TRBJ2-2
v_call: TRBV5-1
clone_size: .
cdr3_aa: CASSLDRGNTGELFF
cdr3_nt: TGCGCCAGCAGCTTGGACAGGGGGAACACCGGGGAGCTGTTTTTT

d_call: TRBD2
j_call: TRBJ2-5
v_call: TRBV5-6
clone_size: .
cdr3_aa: CASSLVTGGQETQYF
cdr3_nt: TGTGCCAGCAGCTTGGTTACGGGGGGCCAAGAGACCCAGTACTTC

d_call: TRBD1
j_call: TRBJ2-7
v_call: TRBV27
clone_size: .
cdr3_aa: CASSLQGQSYEQYF
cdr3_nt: TGTGCCAGCAGTTTACAGGGACAGTCCTACGAGCAGTACTTC

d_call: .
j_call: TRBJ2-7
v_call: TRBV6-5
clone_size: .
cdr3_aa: CASSETYRDHEQYF
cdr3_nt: TGTGCCAGCAGTGAAACGTACAGGGACCACGAGCAGTACTTC

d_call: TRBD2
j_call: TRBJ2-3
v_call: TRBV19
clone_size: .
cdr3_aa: CASSSGRGTDTQYF
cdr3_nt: TGTGCCAGTTCCAGCGGGAGGGGCACAGATACGCAGTATTTT

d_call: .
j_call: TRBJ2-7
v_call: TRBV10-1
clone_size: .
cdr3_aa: CASSAVSGLGEQYF
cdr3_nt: TGCGCCAGCAGTGCCGTTAGCGGTTTGGGGGAGCAGTACTTC

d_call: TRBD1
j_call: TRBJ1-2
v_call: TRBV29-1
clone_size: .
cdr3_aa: CSVEDGIGQGGVPSYTF
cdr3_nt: TGCAGCGTTGAAGATGGCATCGGACAGGGAGGCGTTCCGAGCTACACCTTC

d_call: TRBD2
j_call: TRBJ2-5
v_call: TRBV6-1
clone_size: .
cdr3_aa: CASSKLAGEEETQYF
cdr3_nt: TGTGCCAGCAGCAAACTAGCGGGGGAGGAGGAGACCCAGTACTTC

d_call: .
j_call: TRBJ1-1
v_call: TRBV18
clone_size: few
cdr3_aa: CASSPQGGRVAFF
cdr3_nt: TGTGCCAGCTCACCACAGGGGGGGCGAGTAGCTTTCTTT

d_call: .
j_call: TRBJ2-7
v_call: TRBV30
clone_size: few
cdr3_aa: CAWSLGLGVYEQYF
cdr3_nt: TGTGCCTGGAGCCTAGGCCTGGGAGTCTACGAGCAGTACTTC

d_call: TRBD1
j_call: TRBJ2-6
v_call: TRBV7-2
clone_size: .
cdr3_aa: CASSLFRGPLSGANVLTF
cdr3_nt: TGTGCCAGCAGCTTATTCAGGGGGCCCCTCTCTGGGGCCAACGTCCTGACTTTC

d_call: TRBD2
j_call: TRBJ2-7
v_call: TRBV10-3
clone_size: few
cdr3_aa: CAIRGSGGRYEQYF
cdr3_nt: TGTGCCATCAGGGGTAGCGGGGGCCGCTACGAGCAGTACTTC

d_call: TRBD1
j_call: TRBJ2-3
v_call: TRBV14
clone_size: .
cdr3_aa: CASSQQGASSTDTQYF
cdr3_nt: TGTGCCAGCAGCCAACAGGGGGCCTCTAGCACAGATACGCAGTATTTT

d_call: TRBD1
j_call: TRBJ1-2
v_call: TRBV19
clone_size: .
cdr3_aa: CASSPGTGTYGYTF
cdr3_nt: TGTGCCAGTAGTCCCGGGACAGGGACCTATGGCTACACCTTC

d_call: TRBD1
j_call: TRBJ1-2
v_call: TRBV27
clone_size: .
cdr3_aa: CASSLSQGARVWGYTF
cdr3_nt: TGTGCCAGCAGTTTATCCCAGGGGGCGCGTGTGTGGGGCTACACCTTC

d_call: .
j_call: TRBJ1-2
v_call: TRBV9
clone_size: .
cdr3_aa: CASSVAFNYGYTF
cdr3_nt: TGTGCCAGCAGCGTAGCCTTTAACTATGGCTACACCTTC

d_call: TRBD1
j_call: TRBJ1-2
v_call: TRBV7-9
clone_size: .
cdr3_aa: CASSLVGQGTRFGYTF
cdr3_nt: TGTGCCAGCAGCTTAGTTGGACAGGGGACTCGATTTGGCTACACCTTC

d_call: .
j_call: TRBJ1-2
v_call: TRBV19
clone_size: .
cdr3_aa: CASSTGARSYGYTF
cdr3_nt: TGTGCCAGTAGTACAGGGGCGCGGAGCTATGGCTACACCTTC

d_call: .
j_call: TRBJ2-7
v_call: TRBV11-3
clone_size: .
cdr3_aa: CASSLGHSYEQYF
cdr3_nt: TGTGCCAGCAGCTTAGGACACTCCTACGAGCAGTACTTC

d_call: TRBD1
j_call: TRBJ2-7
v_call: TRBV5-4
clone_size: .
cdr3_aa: CASSPDRGPHEQYF
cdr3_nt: TGTGCCAGCAGCCCCGACAGGGGGCCCCACGAGCAGTACTTC

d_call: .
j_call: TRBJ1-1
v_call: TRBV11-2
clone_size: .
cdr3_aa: CASRLTWFLWNTEAFF
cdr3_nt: TGTGCCAGCAGGCTGACTTGGTTCCTTTGGAACACTGAAGCTTTCTTT

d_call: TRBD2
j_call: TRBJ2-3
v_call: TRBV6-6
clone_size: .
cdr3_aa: CASSFDSGGVGDTQYF
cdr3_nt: TGTGCCAGCAGTTTTGATAGCGGGGGGGTAGGAGATACGCAGTATTTT

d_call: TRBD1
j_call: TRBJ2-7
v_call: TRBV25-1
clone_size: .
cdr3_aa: CASNGQGASYEQYF
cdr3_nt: TGTGCCAGCAATGGACAGGGGGCATCCTACGAGCAGTACTTC

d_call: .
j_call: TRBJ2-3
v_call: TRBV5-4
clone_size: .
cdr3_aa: CASSLGLVVENTQYF
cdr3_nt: TGTGCCAGCAGCTTGGGTCTAGTGGTTGAAAATACGCAGTATTTT

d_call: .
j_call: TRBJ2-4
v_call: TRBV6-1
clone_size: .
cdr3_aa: CASTADWNIQYF
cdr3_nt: TGTGCCAGCACCGCAGACTGGAACATTCAGTACTTC

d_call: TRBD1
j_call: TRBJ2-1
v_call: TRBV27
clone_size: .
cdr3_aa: CATRTGGNEQFF
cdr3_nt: TGTGCCACCCGGACAGGCGGGAATGAGCAGTTCTTC

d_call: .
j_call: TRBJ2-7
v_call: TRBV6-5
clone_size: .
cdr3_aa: CASSRDSEQYF
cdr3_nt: TGTGCCAGCAGTCGGGATTCCGAGCAGTACTTC

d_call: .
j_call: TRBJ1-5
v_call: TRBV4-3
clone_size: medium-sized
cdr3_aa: CASSQDRTPQPQHF
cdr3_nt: TGCGCCAGCAGCCAAGATAGGACACCTCAGCCCCAGCATTTT

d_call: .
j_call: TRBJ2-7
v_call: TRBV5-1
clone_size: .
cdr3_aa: CASSLRGNYEQYF
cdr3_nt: TGCGCCAGCAGCTTGAGGGGGAACTACGAGCAGTACTTC

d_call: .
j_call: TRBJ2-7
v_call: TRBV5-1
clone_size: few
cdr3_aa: CASSLQGYSYEQYF
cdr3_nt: TGCGCCAGCAGCTTGCAGGGGTACTCCTACGAGCAGTACTTC

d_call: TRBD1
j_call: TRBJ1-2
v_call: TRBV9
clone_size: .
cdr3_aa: CASSVADRDFYGYTF
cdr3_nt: TGTGCCAGCAGCGTAGCGGACAGGGACTTCTATGGCTACACCTTC

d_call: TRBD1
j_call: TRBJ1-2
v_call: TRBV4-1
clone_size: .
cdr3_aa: CASSQLQGGGVGGYTF
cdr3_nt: TGCGCCAGCAGCCAGTTACAGGGGGGAGGGGTAGGTGGCTACACCTTC